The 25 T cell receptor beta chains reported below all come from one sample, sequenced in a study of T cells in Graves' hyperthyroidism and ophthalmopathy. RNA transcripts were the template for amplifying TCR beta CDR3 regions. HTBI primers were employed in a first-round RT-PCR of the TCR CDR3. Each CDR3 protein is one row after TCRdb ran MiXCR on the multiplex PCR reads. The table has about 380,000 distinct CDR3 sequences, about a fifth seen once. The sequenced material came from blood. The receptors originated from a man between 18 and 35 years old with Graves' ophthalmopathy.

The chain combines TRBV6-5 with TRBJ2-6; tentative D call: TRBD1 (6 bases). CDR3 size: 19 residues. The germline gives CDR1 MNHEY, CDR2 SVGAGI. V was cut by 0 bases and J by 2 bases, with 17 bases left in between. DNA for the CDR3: TGTGCCAGCAGTTACTCTCTTACAGGGTACTTCCCTGGGGCCAACGTCCTGACTTTC. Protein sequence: CASSYSLTGYFPGANVLTF.

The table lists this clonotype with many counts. The CDR3 nucleotides read TGTGCCGCGCTCCCAGGGGCCTACACCGGGGAGCTGTTTTTT. Amino acids: CAALPGAYTGELFF. The gene calls are TRBV6-1 and TRBJ2-2; the D gene is possibly TRBD1 (6 bases). Germline CDR1 MNHNS, CDR2 SASEGT. V was clipped by 11 bases and J by 3 bases, with 16 bases between them. The CDR3 totals 14 residues.

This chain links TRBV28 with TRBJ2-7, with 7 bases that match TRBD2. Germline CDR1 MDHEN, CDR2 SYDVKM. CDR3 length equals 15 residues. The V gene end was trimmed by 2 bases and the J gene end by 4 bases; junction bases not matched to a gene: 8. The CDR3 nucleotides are TGTGCCAGCAGTTTAATGTCTAGCGGAAATTACGAGCAGTACTTC. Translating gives CASSLMSSGNYEQYF.

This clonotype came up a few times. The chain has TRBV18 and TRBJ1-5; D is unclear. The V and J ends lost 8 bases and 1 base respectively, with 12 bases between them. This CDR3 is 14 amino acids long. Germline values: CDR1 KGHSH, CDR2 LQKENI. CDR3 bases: TGTGCCAGCGCCCCCTCGGGCAGCAATCAGCCCCAGCATTTT. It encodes CASAPSGSNQPQHF.

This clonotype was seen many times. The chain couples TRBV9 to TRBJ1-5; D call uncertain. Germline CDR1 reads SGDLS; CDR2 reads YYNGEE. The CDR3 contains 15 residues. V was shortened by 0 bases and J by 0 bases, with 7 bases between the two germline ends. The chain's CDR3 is CASSVGPDSNQPQHF. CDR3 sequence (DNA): TGTGCCAGCAGCGTAGGCCCGGATAGCAATCAGCCCCAGCATTTT.

The CDR3, as DNA: TGTGCCAGCAGGCTCGGGGGGGGCCTAAGTACAGATACGCAGTATTTT. Encoded protein: CASRLGGGLSTDTQYF. The chain uses TRBV12-3 or TRBV12-4 and TRBJ2-3; 8 bases agree with TRBD2. J gave up 3 bases and V 6 bases, and 11 bases lay outside the gene matches. This CDR3 spans 16 amino acids.

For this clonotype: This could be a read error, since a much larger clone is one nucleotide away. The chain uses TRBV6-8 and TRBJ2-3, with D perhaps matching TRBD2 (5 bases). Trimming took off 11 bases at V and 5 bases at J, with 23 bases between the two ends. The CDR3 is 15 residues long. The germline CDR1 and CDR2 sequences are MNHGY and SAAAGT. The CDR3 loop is CAGTLSGAEIDTQYF. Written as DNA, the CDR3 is TGTGCCGGCACCTTGAGCGGAGCGGAGATAGATACGCAGTATTTT.

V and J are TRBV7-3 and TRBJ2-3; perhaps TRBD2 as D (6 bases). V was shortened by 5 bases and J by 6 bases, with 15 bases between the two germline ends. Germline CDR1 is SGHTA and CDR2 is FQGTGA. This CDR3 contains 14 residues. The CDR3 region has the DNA TGTGCCAGCAGCCTTAAGGCGGGGATGGATACGCAGTATTTT. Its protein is CASSLKAGMDTQYF.

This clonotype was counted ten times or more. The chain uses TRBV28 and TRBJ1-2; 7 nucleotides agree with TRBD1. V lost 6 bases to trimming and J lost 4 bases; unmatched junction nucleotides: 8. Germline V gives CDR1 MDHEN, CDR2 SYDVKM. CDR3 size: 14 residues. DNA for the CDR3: TGTGCCAGCAGCCCAGGGGGGCCCATCTATGGCTACACCTTC. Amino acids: CASSPGGPIYGYTF.

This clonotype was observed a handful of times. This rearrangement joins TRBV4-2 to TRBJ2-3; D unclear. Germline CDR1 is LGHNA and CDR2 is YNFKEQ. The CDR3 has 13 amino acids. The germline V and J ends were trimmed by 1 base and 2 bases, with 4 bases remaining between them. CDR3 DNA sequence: TGTGCCAGCAGCCAAGTTCACACAGATACGCAGTATTTT. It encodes CASSQVHTDTQYF.

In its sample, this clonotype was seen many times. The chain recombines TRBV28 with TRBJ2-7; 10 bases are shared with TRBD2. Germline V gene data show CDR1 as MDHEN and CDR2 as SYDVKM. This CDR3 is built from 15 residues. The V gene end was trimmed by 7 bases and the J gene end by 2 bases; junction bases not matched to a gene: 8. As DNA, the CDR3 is TGTGCCAGCATTGGCCTAGCGGGGGCCACCTACGAGCAGTACTTC. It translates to CASIGLAGATYEQYF.

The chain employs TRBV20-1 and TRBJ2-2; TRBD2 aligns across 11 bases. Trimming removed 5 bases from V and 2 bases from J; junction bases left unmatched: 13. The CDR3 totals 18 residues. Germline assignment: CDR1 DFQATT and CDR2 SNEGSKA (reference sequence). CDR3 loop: CSASGSGLAVINTGELFF. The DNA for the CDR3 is TGCAGTGCTTCAGGATCGGGACTAGCGGTGATCAACACCGGGGAGCTGTTTTTT.

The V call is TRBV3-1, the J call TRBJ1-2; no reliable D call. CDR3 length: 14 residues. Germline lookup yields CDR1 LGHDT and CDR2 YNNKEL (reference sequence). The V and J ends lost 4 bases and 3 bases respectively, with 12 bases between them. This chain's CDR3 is CASSRKAEDYGYTF. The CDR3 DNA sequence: TGTGCCAGCAGCCGGAAGGCCGAAGACTATGGCTACACCTTC.

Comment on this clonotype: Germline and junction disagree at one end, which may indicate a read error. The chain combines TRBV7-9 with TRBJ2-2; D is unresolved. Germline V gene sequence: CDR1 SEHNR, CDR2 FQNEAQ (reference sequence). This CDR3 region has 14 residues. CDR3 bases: TGTACCAGCAGCTTAGACCAAAACACCGGGGAGCTGTTTTTT. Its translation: CTSSLDQNTGELFF.

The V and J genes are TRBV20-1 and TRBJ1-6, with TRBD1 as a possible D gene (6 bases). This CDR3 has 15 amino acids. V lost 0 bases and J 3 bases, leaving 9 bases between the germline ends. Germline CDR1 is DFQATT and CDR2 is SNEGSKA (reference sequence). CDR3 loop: CSARDSDSYNSPLHF. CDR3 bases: TGCAGTGCTAGAGACTCGGACAGCTATAATTCACCCCTCCACTTT.

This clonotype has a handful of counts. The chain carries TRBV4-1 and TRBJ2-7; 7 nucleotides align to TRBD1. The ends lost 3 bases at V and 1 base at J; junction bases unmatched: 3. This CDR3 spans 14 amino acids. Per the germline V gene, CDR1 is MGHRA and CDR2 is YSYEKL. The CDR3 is CASSQSTGSYEQYF. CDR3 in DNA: TGCGCCAGCAGCCAGTCGACAGGGTCCTACGAGCAGTACTTC.

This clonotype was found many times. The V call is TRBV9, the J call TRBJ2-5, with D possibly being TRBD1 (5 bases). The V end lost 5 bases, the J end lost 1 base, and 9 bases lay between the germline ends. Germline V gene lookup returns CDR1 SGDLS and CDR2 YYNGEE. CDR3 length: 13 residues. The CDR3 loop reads CASSVDSQETQYF. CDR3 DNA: TGTGCCAGCAGTGTTGACAGCCAAGAGACCCAGTACTTC.

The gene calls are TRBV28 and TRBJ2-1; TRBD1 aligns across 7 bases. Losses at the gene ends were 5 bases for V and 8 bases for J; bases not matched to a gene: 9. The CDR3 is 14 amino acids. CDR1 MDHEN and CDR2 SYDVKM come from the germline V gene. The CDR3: CASSPMTGRDEQFF. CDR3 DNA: TGTGCCAGCAGTCCCATGACAGGGCGAGATGAGCAGTTCTTC.

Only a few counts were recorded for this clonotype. The CDR3 DNA reads TGTGCCAGCAGACCCCGGGGGGCGGCCGGGGAGCTGTTTTTT. Residues: CASRPRGAAGELFF. The chain uses TRBV3-1 and TRBJ2-2, with D possibly TRBD2 on 7 matching bases. The germline CDR1 and CDR2 sequences are LGHDT and YNNKEL (reference sequence). The CDR3 sequence is 14 residues long. The ends were cut back, 6 bases at V and 6 bases at J, with 14 bases in the middle.

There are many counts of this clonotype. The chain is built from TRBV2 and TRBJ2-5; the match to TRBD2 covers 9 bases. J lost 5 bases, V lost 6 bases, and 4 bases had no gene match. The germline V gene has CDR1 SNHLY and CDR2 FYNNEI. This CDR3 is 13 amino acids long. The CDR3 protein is CASRGLALETQYF. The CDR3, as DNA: TGTGCCAGCAGGGGACTAGCTTTGGAGACCCAGTACTTC.

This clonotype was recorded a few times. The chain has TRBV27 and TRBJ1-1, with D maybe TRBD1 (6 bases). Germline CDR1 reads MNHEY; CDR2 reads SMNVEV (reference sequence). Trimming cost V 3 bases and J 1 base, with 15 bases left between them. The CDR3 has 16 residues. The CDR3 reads CASSLGPGTRNTEAFF. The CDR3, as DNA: TGTGCCAGCAGTTTGGGCCCCGGGACAAGGAACACTGAAGCTTTCTTT.

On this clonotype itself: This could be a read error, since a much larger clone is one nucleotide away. CDR3 loop: CSAADHSYEQFF. The CDR3 DNA is TGCAGTGCTGCGGACCATTCCTACGAGCAGTTCTTC. V gene TRBV20-1 combines with J gene TRBJ2-7; D gene ambiguous. The J call is in doubt because the DNA end fits TRBJ2-1 better. The V gene's germline CDR1 is DFQATT and CDR2 SNEGSKA (reference sequence). The CDR3 consists of 12 residues.

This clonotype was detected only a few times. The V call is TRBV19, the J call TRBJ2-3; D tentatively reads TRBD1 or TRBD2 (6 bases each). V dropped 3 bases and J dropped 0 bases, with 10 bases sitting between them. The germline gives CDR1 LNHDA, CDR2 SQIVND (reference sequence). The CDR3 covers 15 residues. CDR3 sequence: CASSIGGTSTDTQYF. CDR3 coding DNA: TGTGCCAGTAGTATCGGGGGCACTAGCACAGATACGCAGTATTTT.

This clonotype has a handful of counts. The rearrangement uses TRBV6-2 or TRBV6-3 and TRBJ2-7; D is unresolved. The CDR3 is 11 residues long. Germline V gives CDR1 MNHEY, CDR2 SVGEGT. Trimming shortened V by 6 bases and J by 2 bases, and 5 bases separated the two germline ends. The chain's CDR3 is CASRQAYEQYF. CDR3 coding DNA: TGTGCCAGCAGGCAGGCCTACGAGCAGTACTTC.

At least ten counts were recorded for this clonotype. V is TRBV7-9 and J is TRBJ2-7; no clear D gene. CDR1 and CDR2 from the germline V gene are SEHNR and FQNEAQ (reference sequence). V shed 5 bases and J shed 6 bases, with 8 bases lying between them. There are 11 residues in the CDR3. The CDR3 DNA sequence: TGTGCCAGCAGCCGGACGGTCGAGCAGTACTTC. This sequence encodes CASSRTVEQYF. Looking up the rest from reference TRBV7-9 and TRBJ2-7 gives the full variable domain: DTGVSQNPRHKITKRGQNVTFRCDPISEHNRLYWYRQTLGQGPEFLTYFQNEAQLEKSRLLSDRFSAERPKGSFSTLEIQRTEQGDSAMYLCASSRTVEQYFGPGTRLTVT.